The text below deals with one TCR beta chain. Its antigen is currently not known. The input lacks base qualities; no much larger clone sits a single base away. This sample was included in a study of CD8 T cells in Susac syndrome (dated by TCRdb to between 2018 and 2021). In the study overall: The study used repertoire sequencing to test whether antigen drove CD8+ T cell activation and differentiation in Susac syndrome. The clonality of the CD8+ T cell repertoire was compared across approximately 11 healthy donors, about 14 Susac syndrome patients and about 16 multiple sclerosis patients. The paper's findings and limits, for the study overall: The study acknowledged that relatively few individuals were included in the TCR sequencing and HLA analysis.

High-throughput TCR beta sequencing profiled peripheral blood CD8+ and CD4+ T cells from healthy donors, Susac syndrome patients and multiple sclerosis patients. Multiple sclerosis controls were treatment-naive patients with stable or active relapsing-remitting disease fulfilling revised McDonald criteria. Bulk CD8+ and CD4+ T cells were purified by magnetic negative isolation, while CD8+ TEMRA cells were enriched using FACS. Blood was drawn into EDTA tubes, processed within 24 hours, and PBMCs were isolated by density gradient centrifugation. PBMCs destined for TCR sequencing were cryopreserved in liquid nitrogen and later thawed in a 37 °C water bath. A purity of at least 90% was achieved for sorted or isolated CD4+, CD8+ and CD8+ TEMRA cells. RNA was extracted using the RNeasy kit, and about 0.45 to 1 microgram was reverse transcribed with random hexamers. The immunoSEQ multiplex PCR assay, covering 54 Vbeta and 13 Jbeta segments, was used to amplify TCR beta CDR3 regions. To correct PCR amplification bias, a synthetic template baseline was used for both primer optimization and computational correction. In the source study's methods: Only productive sequences were kept, with reads annotated to V, D and J genes according to IMGT and analyzed in immunoSEQ Analyzer. Clonality was computed as one minus Shannon entropy normalized by log2 of the number of productive unique sequences. For each patient and control, public and private clones were evaluated within the 100 most prevalent clones. Clones were defined as Susac-specific if absent from the healthy and MS cohorts, from under 1,200 published viral clones and from other ImmuneACCESS disease sequences. The public reads were reprocessed in TCRdb via fastp at Q25 and MiXCR, keeping in-frame beta chains. Each entry is one CDR3 protein sequence, shown with its most common DNA and genes. The V and J calls, along with clone size, are taken from TCRdb and not from the paper's own processing. The sample table lists 130,000 or so distinct CDR3 sequences, around 80% of them with a count of one. The ten top clones hold approximately 0.51% of the sample.

The V end loses 3 bases and the J end loses 4 bases, and a stretch of 10 bases separates them. The CDR3 numbers 14 residues from cysteine through phenylalanine. Left in the record is the CDR3 DNA by itself, 42 bases read in frame from the first base. CDR1 SGHTA and CDR2 FQGNSA are derived from the germline V gene. The clonotype comes from a human donor with multiple sclerosis. The chain was built from TRBV7-2 and TRBJ2-1; the D gene is not confidently resolved. Sequencing was carried out using CD8+ T cells from PBMCs. The CDR3: CASSFPSLYNEQFF. The DNA reads as follows: TGTGCCAGCAGCTTCCCCAGCTTGTACAATGAGCAGTTCTTC.